These T cell receptor beta chains were read from a single sample in a study of human T cells and chemical hapten exposure. TCRdb passed the RACE reads through MiXCR, listing each CDR3 protein once. The profile shows about 110,000 distinct CDR3 sequences, around 12% of them singletons. The material was whole blood, obtained in connection with sensitization to the hapten diphenylcyclopropenone (DPC). The receptors here all came from a woman aged 45-65 years with alopecia areata. Some clones in this sample may be carry-over from other donors' samples. The CDR3 runs from the conserved cysteine through the conserved F or W. A D gene is named only where the DNA matches it firmly. Some rows mark clone size as missing; the rest say once, few, many or name a class of expanded clone.

D gene: -
V gene: TRBV25-1
J gene: TRBJ2-7
clone size: -
CDR3 DNA: TGTGCCAGCAGTCCAACAATGGGTAGCTACGAGCAGTACTTC
CDR3 protein: CASSPTMGSYEQYF

D gene: -
V gene: TRBV29-1
J gene: TRBJ1-1
clone size: -
CDR3 DNA: TGCAGCGTTGTGTGGGGAAGTGTGAACACTGAAGCTTTCTTT
CDR3 protein: CSVVWGSVNTEAFF

D gene: -
V gene: TRBV29-1
J gene: TRBJ2-6
clone size: few
CDR3 DNA: TGCAGCGTCCCACATGGGCCTGGGGCCAACGTCCTGACTTTC
CDR3 protein: CSVPHGPGANVLTF

D gene: TRBD1
V gene: TRBV29-1
J gene: TRBJ2-7
clone size: few
CDR3 DNA: TGCAGCGTTCTCCGGGACAGGGCAGGCGAGCAGTACTTC
CDR3 protein: CSVLRDRAGEQYF

D gene: TRBD2
V gene: TRBV4-3
J gene: TRBJ2-2
clone size: few
CDR3 DNA: TGCGCCAGCAGCCTGGGACTAGCGGGGGGGGAGCTGTTTTTT
CDR3 protein: CASSLGLAGGELFF

D gene: TRBD1
V gene: TRBV6-1
J gene: TRBJ2-2
clone size: few
CDR3 DNA: TGTGCCAGCAGGGGTCTATCCGGGACAGGACGAGCCGGAACCGGGGAGCTGTTTTTT
CDR3 protein: CASRGLSGTGRAGTGELFF

D gene: -
V gene: TRBV3-1
J gene: TRBJ1-3
clone size: few
CDR3 DNA: TGTGCCAGCAGTCGGAGGGAAGGAAACACCATATATTTT
CDR3 protein: CASSRREGNTIYF

D gene: TRBD1
V gene: TRBV7-9
J gene: TRBJ1-1
clone size: few
CDR3 DNA: TGTGCCAGCAGACCTAGGACAGGGGTGAGCACTGAAGCTTTCTTT
CDR3 protein: CASRPRTGVSTEAFF

D gene: -
V gene: TRBV7-9
J gene: TRBJ1-1
clone size: many
CDR3 DNA: TGTGCCAGCACCCCACACCTGGACACTGAAGCTTTCTTT
CDR3 protein: CASTPHLDTEAFF

D gene: -
V gene: TRBV7-8
J gene: TRBJ1-1
clone size: -
CDR3 DNA: TGTGCCAGCAGCTCCCGCGGGGGCGAGGATACTGAAGCTTTCTTT
CDR3 protein: CASSSRGGEDTEAFF

D gene: -
V gene: TRBV6-1
J gene: TRBJ1-2
clone size: few
CDR3 DNA: TGTGCCAGCAGTGAATCCGGCAGTTACTATGGCTACACCTTC
CDR3 protein: CASSESGSYYGYTF

D gene: -
V gene: TRBV29-1
J gene: TRBJ2-1
clone size: -
CDR3 DNA: TGCAGCGTTGATGGCACGTTCTCCTACAATGAGCAGTTCTTC
CDR3 protein: CSVDGTFSYNEQFF

D gene: TRBD2
V gene: TRBV3-1
J gene: TRBJ2-1
clone size: few
CDR3 DNA: TGTGCCAGCAGCCGAGCGGGGGAGCAGTTCTTC
CDR3 protein: CASSRAGEQFF

D gene: -
V gene: TRBV5-1
J gene: TRBJ2-7
clone size: -
CDR3 DNA: TGCGCCAGCAGTATTGAGGGCGAGCAGTACTTC
CDR3 protein: CASSIEGEQYF

D gene: -
V gene: TRBV2
J gene: TRBJ1-1
clone size: -
CDR3 DNA: TGTGCCAGCAGTAACCTGGGTGGCGCTTTCTTT
CDR3 protein: CASSNLGGAFF

D gene: -
V gene: TRBV10-3
J gene: TRBJ1-1
clone size: few
CDR3 DNA: TGTGCCATCAGTGAGACAAGGGACACTGAAGCTTTCTTT
CDR3 protein: CAISETRDTEAFF

D gene: -
V gene: TRBV10-1
J gene: TRBJ1-1
clone size: -
CDR3 DNA: TGCGCCAGCAGTGAGTCAGGACGGACGAACACTGAAGCTTTCTTT
CDR3 protein: CASSESGRTNTEAFF

D gene: TRBD2
V gene: TRBV7-6
J gene: TRBJ2-2
clone size: many
CDR3 DNA: TGTGCCAGCAGCCGACTAGCGGTAGACACCGGGGAGCTGTTTTTT
CDR3 protein: CASSRLAVDTGELFF

D gene: -
V gene: TRBV29-1
J gene: TRBJ2-3
clone size: -
CDR3 DNA: TGCAGCGTTCGACCTAGCGAGGGAGATACGCAGTATTTT
CDR3 protein: CSVRPSEGDTQYF

D gene: -
V gene: TRBV7-8
J gene: TRBJ1-5
clone size: many
CDR3 DNA: TGTGCCAGCAGCCTCTACGAGGATCAGCCCCAGCATTTT
CDR3 protein: CASSLYEDQPQHF

D gene: -
V gene: TRBV7-8
J gene: TRBJ2-4
clone size: few
CDR3 DNA: TGTGCCAGCAGCTTAGGGACCGGGGGTTCCAACATTCAGTACTTC
CDR3 protein: CASSLGTGGSNIQYF

D gene: TRBD1
V gene: TRBV28
J gene: TRBJ1-1
clone size: many
CDR3 DNA: TGTGCCAGCAGACGACCGGACAGGGCGAACACTGAAGCTTTCTTT
CDR3 protein: CASRRPDRANTEAFF

D gene: -
V gene: TRBV7-2
J gene: TRBJ2-2
clone size: few
CDR3 DNA: TGTGCCAGCAGCTTAGAGACCGGGGAGCTGTTTTTT
CDR3 protein: CASSLETGELFF

D gene: TRBD1
V gene: TRBV4-2
J gene: TRBJ2-7
clone size: -
CDR3 DNA: TGTGCCAGCAGCCAACTTACAGGGGAGTCGGTTGACGAGCAGTACTTC
CDR3 protein: CASSQLTGESVDEQYF

D gene: -
V gene: TRBV10-1
J gene: TRBJ2-2
clone size: few
CDR3 DNA: TGCGCCAGCAGTGATTGGGGTACAACTCCTCGCGGGGAGCTGTTTTTT
CDR3 protein: CASSDWGTTPRGELFF

D gene: -
V gene: TRBV28
J gene: TRBJ1-4
clone size: many
CDR3 DNA: TGTGCCACAGGAGGACAAGTAAATGAAAAACTGTTTTTT
CDR3 protein: CATGGQVNEKLFF

D gene: -
V gene: TRBV2
J gene: TRBJ1-1
clone size: -
CDR3 DNA: TGTGCCAGCCTCGTCCTCGCGGGGACTGAAGCTTTCTTT
CDR3 protein: CASLVLAGTEAFF

D gene: -
V gene: TRBV9
J gene: TRBJ1-6
clone size: few
CDR3 DNA: TGTGCCAGCAGCGCCGACAGTAGATCACCCCTCCACTTT
CDR3 protein: CASSADSRSPLHF

D gene: -
V gene: TRBV29-1
J gene: TRBJ1-2
clone size: -
CDR3 DNA: TGCAGCGTTGGGACGGCCTTGTATGGCTACACCTTC
CDR3 protein: CSVGTALYGYTF

D gene: TRBD1
V gene: TRBV4-1
J gene: TRBJ2-5
clone size: many
CDR3 DNA: TGCGCCAGCAGCCAAGATGGGGGCGTCTCGACAGGGGAATATGGTTTGGAAGAGACCCAGTACTTC
CDR3 protein: CASSQDGGVSTGEYGLEETQYF

D gene: -
V gene: TRBV28
J gene: TRBJ2-1
clone size: many
CDR3 DNA: TGTGCCAGCAGCCTAAATTACAATGAGCAGTTCTTC
CDR3 protein: CASSLNYNEQFF

D gene: TRBD2
V gene: TRBV3-1
J gene: TRBJ2-3
clone size: -
CDR3 DNA: TGTGCCAGCAGCCACTCTGGGACGCGGGAGAAGGATACGCAGTATTTT
CDR3 protein: CASSHSGTREKDTQYF

D gene: -
V gene: TRBV28
J gene: TRBJ1-2
clone size: -
CDR3 DNA: TGTGCCAGCAGTTTAGTGGGGGCGCCCTATGGCTACACCTTC
CDR3 protein: CASSLVGAPYGYTF

D gene: -
V gene: TRBV27
J gene: TRBJ1-4
clone size: few
CDR3 DNA: TGTGCCAGCAGCCCCCTCATACGGCAGGGTGAAAAACTGTTTTTT
CDR3 protein: CASSPLIRQGEKLFF

D gene: TRBD2
V gene: TRBV28
J gene: TRBJ2-5
clone size: -
CDR3 DNA: TGTGCCAGCAGTCGCGGGGGGGCAGAAGAGACCCAGTACTTC
CDR3 protein: CASSRGGAEETQYF

D gene: -
V gene: TRBV28
J gene: TRBJ1-6
clone size: many
CDR3 DNA: TGTGCCAGCAGTTTAAACGTCAGGGCGAATTCACCCCTCCACTTT
CDR3 protein: CASSLNVRANSPLHF

D gene: -
V gene: TRBV29-1
J gene: TRBJ2-1
clone size: few
CDR3 DNA: TGCAGCGCACGGTACACGGTAGGTGAGCAGTTCTTC
CDR3 protein: CSARYTVGEQFF

D gene: -
V gene: TRBV28
J gene: TRBJ2-7
clone size: -
CDR3 DNA: TGTGCCAGCAGTTTGATCCCCTACACCAGGCAGTACTTC
CDR3 protein: CASSLIPYTRQYF

D gene: -
V gene: TRBV6-2/TRBV6-3
J gene: TRBJ1-5
clone size: few
CDR3 DNA: TGTGCCAGCACAGAGAACAATCAGCCCCAGCATTTT
CDR3 protein: CASTENNQPQHF

D gene: -
V gene: TRBV20-1
J gene: TRBJ1-2
clone size: many
CDR3 DNA: TGCAGTGCTAGAGATATGAGTGGCTACACCTTC
CDR3 protein: CSARDMSGYTF

D gene: -
V gene: TRBV7-2
J gene: TRBJ2-5
clone size: -
CDR3 DNA: TGTGCCAGCAGCTTAGCGGGGGATCGGGAGACCCAGTACTTC
CDR3 protein: CASSLAGDRETQYF

D gene: -
V gene: TRBV6-2/TRBV6-3
J gene: TRBJ2-1
clone size: few
CDR3 DNA: TGTGCCAGCAGTATGGGCCCGGAGCAGTTCTTC
CDR3 protein: CASSMGPEQFF

D gene: TRBD2
V gene: TRBV7-6
J gene: TRBJ2-5
clone size: -
CDR3 DNA: TGTGCCAGCAGCTTAGCGGGACAAGCGGGAGGCCGCCTGGAGACCCAGTACTTC
CDR3 protein: CASSLAGQAGGRLETQYF

D gene: -
V gene: TRBV29-1
J gene: TRBJ2-3
clone size: -
CDR3 DNA: TGCAGCGTTGTGGTCCCACAAATCACAGATACGCAGTATTTT
CDR3 protein: CSVVVPQITDTQYF

D gene: TRBD1
V gene: TRBV13
J gene: TRBJ1-2
clone size: -
CDR3 DNA: TGTGCCAGCAGCCAGGACAGGGGGAGCTATGGCTACACCTTC
CDR3 protein: CASSQDRGSYGYTF

D gene: TRBD1
V gene: TRBV7-8
J gene: TRBJ1-2
clone size: -
CDR3 DNA: TGTGCCAGCAGCTTAGCCGGGACAGCCCGCACTAACTGTGGCTACACCTTC
CDR3 protein: CASSLAGTARTNCGYTF

D gene: -
V gene: TRBV6-5
J gene: TRBJ2-2
clone size: -
CDR3 DNA: TGTGCCAGCAGTTATCGGGATACCGGGGAGCTGTTTTTT
CDR3 protein: CASSYRDTGELFF